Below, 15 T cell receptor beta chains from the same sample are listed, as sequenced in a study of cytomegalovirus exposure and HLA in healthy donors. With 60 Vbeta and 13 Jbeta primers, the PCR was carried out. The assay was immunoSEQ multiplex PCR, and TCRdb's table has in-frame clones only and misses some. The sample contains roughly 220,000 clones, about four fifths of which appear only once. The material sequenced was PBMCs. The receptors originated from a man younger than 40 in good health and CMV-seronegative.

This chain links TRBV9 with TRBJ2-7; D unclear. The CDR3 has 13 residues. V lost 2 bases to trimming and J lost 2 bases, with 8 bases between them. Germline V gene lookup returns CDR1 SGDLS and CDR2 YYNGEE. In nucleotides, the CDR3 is TGTGCCAGCAGCGTTGCGGATACCTACGAGCAGTACTTC. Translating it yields CASSVADTYEQYF.

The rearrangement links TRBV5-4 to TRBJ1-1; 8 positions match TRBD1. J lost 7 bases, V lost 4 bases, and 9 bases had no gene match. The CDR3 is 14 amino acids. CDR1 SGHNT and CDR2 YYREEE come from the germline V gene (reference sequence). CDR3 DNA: TGTGCCAGCAGCAACCCGGGACAGGCTCTTGAAGCTTTCTTT. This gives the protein CASSNPGQALEAFF. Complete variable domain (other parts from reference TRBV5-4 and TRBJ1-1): ETGVTQSPTHLIKTRGQQVTLRCSSQSGHNTVSWYQQALGQGPQFIFQYYREEENGRGNFPPRFSGLQFPNYSSELNVNALELDDSALYLCASSNPGQALEAFFGQGTRLTVV.

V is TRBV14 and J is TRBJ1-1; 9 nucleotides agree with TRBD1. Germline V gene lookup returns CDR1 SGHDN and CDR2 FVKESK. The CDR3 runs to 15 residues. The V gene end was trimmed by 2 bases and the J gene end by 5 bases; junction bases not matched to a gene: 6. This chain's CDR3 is CASSQYRGQITEAFF. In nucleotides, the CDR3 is TGTGCCAGCAGCCAATACAGGGGGCAAATAACTGAAGCTTTCTTT.

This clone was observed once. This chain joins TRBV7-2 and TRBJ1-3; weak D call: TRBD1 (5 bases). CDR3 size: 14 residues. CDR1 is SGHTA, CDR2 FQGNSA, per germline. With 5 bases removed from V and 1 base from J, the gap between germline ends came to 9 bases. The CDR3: CASSLGGSGNTIYF. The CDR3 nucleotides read TGTGCCAGCAGCCTCGGGGGTTCTGGAAACACCATATATTTT.

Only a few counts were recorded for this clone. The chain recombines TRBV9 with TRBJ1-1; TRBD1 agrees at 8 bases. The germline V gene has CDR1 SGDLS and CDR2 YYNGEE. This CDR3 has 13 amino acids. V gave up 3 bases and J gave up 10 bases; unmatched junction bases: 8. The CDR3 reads CASSDPGQGRAFF. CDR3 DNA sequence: TGTGCCAGCAGCGACCCTGGACAGGGAAGAGCTTTCTTT.

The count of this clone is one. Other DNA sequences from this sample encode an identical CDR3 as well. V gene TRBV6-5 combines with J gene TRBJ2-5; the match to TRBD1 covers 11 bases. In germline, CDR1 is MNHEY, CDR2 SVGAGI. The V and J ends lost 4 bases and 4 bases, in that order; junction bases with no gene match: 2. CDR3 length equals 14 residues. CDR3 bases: TGTGCCAGCAGTTCCGGGACAGGGGGAGAGACCCAGTACTTC. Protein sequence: CASSSGTGGETQYF.

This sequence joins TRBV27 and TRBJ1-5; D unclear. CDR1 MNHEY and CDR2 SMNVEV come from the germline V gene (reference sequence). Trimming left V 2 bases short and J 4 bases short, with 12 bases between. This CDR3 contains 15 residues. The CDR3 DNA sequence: TGTGCCAGCAGTTTAGCCCCGTTCGGGAATCAGCCCCAGCATTTT. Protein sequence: CASSLAPFGNQPQHF.

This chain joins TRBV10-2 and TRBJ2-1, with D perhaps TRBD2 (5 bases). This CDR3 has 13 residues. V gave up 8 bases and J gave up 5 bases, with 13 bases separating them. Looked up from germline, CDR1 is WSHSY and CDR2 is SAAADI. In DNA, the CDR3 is TGCGCCAGCTCGGGCGGGCCACACAATGAGCAGTTCTTC. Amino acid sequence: CASSGGPHNEQFF.

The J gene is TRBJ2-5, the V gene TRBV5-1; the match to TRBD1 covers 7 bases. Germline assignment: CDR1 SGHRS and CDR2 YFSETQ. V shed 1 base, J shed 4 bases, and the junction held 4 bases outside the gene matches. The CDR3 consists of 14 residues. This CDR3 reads CASSLSTGTETQYF. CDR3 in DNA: TGCGCCAGCAGCTTGTCGACAGGGACAGAGACCCAGTACTTC. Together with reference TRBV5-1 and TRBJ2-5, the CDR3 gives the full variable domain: KAGVTQTPRYLIKTRGQQVTLSCSPISGHRSVSWYQQTPGQGLQFLFEYFSETQRNKGNFPGRFSGRQFSNSRSEMNVSTLELGDSALYLCASSLSTGTETQYFGPGTRLLVL.

The CDR3 DNA is TGTGCCAGCAGTGAAGAGTTCGCGGGGCGTAAAGAGACCCAGTACTTC. This sequence encodes CASSEEFAGRKETQYF. The gene calls are TRBV6-1 and TRBJ2-5; TRBD2 is a possible D gene (6 bases). Germline CDR1 MNHNS, CDR2 SASEGT. The germline V and J ends were trimmed by 1 base and 3 bases, with 15 bases remaining between them. The length of the CDR3 is 16 residues.

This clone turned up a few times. CDR3 loop: CASSDPGQGPYEQYF. CDR3 nucleotide sequence: TGTGCCAGCAGTGATCCCGGACAGGGTCCCTACGAGCAGTACTTC. The chain is built from TRBV6-1 and TRBJ2-7; 8 bases line up with TRBD1. There are 15 residues in the CDR3. V was pared by 3 bases and J by 2 bases, with 6 bases of the junction left unmatched. The germline V gene encodes CDR1 MNHNS and CDR2 SASEGT.

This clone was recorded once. Here the CDR3 DNA reads TGTGCCAGCTCTTCGGGACAGGTCCGGATTGAAGCTTTCTTT. Encoded protein: CASSSGQVRIEAFF. V gene TRBV2 combines with J gene TRBJ1-1, with 8 positions matching TRBD1. The V segment lost 8 bases and the J segment 7 bases; nucleotides outside the gene matches: 12. The CDR3 has 14 amino acids. Germline V CDR1 and CDR2: SNHLY, FYNNEI.

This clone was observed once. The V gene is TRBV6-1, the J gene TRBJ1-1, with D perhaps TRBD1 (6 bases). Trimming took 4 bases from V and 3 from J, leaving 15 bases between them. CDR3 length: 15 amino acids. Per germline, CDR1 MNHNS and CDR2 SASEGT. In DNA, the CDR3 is TGTGCCAGCAGTGGAGGGGCAGGGGATCACACTGAAGCTTTCTTT. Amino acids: CASSGGAGDHTEAFF.

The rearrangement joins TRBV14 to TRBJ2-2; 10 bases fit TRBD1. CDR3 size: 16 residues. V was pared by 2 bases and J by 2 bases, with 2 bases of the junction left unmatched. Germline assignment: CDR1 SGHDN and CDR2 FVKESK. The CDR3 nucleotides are TGTGCCAGCAGCCAAAGGACAGGGGGTAACACCGGGGAGCTGTTTTTT. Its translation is CASSQRTGGNTGELFF. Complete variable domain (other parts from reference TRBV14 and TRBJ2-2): EAGVTQFPSHSVIEKGQTVTLRCDPISGHDNLYWYRRVMGKEIKFLLHFVKESKQDESGMPNNRFLAERTGGTYSTLKVQPAELEDSGVYFCASSQRTGGNTGELFFGEGSRLTVL.

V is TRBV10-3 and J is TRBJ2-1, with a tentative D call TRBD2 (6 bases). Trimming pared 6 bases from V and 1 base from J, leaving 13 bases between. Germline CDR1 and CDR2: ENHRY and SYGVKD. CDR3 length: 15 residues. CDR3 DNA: TGTGCCATCAGGGGATCCGGGGGATCCTACAATGAGCAGTTCTTC. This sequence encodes CAIRGSGGSYNEQFF.